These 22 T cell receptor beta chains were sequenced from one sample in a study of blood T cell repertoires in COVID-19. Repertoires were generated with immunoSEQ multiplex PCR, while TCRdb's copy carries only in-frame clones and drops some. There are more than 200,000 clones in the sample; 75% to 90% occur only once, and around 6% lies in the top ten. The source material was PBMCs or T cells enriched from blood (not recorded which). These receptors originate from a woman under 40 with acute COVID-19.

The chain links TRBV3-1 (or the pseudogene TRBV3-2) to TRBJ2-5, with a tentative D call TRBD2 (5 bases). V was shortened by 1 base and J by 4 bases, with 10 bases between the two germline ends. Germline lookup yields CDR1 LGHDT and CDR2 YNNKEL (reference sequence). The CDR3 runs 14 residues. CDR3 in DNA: TGTGCCAGCAGCCAAGCGGACTTCTTAGAGACCCAGTACTTC. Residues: CASSQADFLETQYF.

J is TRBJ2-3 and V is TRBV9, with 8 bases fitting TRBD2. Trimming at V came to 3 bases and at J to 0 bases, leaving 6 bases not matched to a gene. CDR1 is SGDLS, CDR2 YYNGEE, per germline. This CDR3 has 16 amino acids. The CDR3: CASSAPGGISTDTQYF. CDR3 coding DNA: TGTGCCAGCAGCGCGCCGGGGGGGATTAGCACAGATACGCAGTATTTT.

The DNA for the CDR3 is TGTGCCAGCAGCTCCACGAGGGATCAGCCCCAGCATTTT. It is translated as CASSSTRDQPQHF. The rearrangement links TRBV7-3 to TRBJ1-5; unclear D gene. The CDR3 is 13 residues long. V lost 4 bases to trimming and J lost 5 bases, with 9 bases between them. The germline gives CDR1 SGHTA, CDR2 FQGTGA.

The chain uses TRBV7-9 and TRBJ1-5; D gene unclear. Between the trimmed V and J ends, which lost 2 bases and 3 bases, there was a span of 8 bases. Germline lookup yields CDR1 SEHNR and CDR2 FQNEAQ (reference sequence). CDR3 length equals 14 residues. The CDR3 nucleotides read TGTGCCAGCAGCTTATCACAGAACAATCAGCCCCAGCATTTT. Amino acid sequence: CASSLSQNNQPQHF.

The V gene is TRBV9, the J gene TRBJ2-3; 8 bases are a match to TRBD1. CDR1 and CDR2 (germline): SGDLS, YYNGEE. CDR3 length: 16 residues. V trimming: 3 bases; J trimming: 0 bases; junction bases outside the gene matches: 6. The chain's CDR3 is CASSARQGTSTDTQYF. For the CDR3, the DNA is TGTGCCAGCAGCGCCCGACAGGGGACTAGCACAGATACGCAGTATTTT.

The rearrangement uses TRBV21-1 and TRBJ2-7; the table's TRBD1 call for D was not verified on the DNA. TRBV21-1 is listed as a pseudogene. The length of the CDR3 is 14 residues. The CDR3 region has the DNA TGTGCCCATTCCATTCCGCAGGGCTCCTACGAGCAGTACTTC. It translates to CAHSIPQGSYEQYF.

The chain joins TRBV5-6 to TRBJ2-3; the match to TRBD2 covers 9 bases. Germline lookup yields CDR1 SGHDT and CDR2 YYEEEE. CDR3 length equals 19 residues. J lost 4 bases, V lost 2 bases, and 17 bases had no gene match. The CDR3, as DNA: TGTGCCAGCAGCTTTCAGGGTTTCCGTAGCGGGAGTCACTCAGATACGCAGTATTTT. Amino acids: CASSFQGFRSGSHSDTQYF.

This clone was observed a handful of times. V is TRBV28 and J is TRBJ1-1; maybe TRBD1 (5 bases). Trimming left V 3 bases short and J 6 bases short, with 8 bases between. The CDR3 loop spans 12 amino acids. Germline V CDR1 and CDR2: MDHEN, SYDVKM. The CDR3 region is CASSLSRAEAFF. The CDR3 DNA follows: TGTGCCAGCAGTTTGTCCAGGGCTGAAGCTTTCTTT.

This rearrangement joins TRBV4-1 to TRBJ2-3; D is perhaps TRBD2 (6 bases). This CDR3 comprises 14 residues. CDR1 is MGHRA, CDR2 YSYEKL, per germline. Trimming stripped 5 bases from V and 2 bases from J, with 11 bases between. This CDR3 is CASSWGLATDTQYF. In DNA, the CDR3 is TGCGCCAGCAGCTGGGGACTGGCCACAGATACGCAGTATTTT.

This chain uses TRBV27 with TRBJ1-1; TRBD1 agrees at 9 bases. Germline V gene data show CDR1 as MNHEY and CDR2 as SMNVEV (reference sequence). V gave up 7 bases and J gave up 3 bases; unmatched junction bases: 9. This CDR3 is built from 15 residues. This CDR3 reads CASKGFRDRDTEAFF. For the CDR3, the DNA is TGTGCCAGCAAGGGTTTCAGGGACAGGGACACTGAAGCTTTCTTT.

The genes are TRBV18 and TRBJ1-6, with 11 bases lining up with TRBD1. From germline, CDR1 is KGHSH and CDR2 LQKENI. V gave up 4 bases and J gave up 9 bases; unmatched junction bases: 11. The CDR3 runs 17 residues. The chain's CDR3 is CASSLGQGASRGSPLHF. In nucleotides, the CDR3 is TGTGCCAGCTCACTTGGACAGGGGGCCTCCCGAGGTTCACCCCTCCACTTT. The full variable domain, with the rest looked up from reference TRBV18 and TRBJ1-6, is NAGVMQNPRHLVRRRGQEARLRCSPMKGHSHVYWYRQLPEEGLKFMVYLQKENIIDESGMPKERFSAEFPKEGPSILRIQQVVRGDSAAYFCASSLGQGASRGSPLHFGNGTRLTVT.

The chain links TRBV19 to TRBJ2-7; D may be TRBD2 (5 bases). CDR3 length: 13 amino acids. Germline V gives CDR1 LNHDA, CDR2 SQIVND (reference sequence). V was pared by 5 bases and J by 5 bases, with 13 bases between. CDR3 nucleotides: TGTGCCAGTAGTCCTCGGGGTACCCACGAGCAGTACTTC. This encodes CASSPRGTHEQYF.

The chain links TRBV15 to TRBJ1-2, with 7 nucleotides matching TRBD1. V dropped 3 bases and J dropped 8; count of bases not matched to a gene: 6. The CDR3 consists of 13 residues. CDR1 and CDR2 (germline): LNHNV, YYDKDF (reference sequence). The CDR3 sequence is CATSSGTEEGYTF. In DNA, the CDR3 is TGTGCCACCAGCAGCGGGACAGAGGAAGGCTACACCTTC.

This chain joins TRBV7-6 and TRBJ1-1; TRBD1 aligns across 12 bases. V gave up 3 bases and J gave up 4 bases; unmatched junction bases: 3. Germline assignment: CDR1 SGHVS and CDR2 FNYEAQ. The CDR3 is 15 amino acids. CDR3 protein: CASSLGTGGPTEAFF. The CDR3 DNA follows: TGTGCCAGCAGCTTGGGGACAGGGGGCCCCACTGAAGCTTTCTTT.

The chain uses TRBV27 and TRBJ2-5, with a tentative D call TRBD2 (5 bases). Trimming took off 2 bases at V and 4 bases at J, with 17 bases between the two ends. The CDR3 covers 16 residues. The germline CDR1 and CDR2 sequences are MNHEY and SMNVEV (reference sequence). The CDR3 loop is CASSLIRAGPGETQYF. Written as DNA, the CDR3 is TGTGCCAGCAGTTTAATCCGGGCGGGTCCTGGAGAGACCCAGTACTTC.

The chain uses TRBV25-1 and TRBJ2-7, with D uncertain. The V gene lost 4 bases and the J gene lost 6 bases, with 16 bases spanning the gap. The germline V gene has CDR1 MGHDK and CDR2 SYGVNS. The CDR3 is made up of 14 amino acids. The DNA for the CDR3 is TGTGCCAGCAGTGCCGGGTTCGTCACCTCCGAGCAGTACTTC. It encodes CASSAGFVTSEQYF.

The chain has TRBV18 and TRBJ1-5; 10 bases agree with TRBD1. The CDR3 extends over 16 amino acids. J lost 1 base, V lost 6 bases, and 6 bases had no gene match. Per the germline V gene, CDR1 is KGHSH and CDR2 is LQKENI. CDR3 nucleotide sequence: TGTGCCAGCTCCGCCGGGACAGGGGTAAGCAATCAGCCCCAGCATTTT. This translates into CASSAGTGVSNQPQHF.

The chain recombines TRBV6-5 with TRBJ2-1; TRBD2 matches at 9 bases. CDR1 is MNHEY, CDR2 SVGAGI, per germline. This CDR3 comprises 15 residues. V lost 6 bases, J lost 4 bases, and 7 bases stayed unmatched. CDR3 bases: TGTGCCAGCAGCTTTAGCGGGAGCTTATACAATGAGCAGTTCTTC. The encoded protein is CASSFSGSLYNEQFF.

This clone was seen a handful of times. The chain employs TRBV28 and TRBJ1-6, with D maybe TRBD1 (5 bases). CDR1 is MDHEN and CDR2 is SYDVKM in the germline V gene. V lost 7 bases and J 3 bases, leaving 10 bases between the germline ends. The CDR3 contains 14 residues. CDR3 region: CASNPQVYNSPLHF. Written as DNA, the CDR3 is TGTGCCAGCAATCCACAGGTCTATAATTCACCCCTCCACTTT.

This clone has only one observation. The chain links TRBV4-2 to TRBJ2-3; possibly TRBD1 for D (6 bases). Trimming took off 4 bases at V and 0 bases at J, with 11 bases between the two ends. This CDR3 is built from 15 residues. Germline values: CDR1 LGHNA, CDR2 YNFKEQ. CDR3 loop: CASSPGTLSTDTQYF. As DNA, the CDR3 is TGTGCCAGCAGCCCAGGGACACTCAGCACAGATACGCAGTATTTT.

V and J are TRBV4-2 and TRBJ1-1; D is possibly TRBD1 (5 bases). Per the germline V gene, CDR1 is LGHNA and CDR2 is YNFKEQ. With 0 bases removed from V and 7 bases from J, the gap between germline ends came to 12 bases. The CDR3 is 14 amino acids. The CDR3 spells CASSQDSGESEAFF. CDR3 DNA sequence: TGTGCCAGCAGCCAAGATTCGGGGGAGAGTGAAGCTTTCTTT.

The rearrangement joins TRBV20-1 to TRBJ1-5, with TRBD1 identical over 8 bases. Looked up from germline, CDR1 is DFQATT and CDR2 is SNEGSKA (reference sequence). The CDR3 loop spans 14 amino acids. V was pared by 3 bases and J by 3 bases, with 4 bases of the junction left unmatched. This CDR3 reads CSASSGQVNQPQHF. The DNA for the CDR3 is TGCAGTGCTAGTTCGGGACAGGTCAATCAGCCCCAGCATTTT.